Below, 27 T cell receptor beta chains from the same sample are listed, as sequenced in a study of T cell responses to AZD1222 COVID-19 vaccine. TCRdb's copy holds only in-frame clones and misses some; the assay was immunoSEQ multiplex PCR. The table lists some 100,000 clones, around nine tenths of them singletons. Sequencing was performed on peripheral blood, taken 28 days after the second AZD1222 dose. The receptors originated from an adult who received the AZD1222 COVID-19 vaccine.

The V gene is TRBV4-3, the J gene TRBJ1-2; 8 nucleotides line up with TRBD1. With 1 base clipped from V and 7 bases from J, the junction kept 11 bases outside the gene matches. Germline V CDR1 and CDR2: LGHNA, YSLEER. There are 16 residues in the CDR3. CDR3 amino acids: CASSQGGTGDGSGYTF. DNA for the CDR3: TGCGCCAGCAGCCAAGGCGGGACAGGTGACGGCTCTGGCTACACCTTC.

The CDR3: CSVGNPADPFSYEQYF. In DNA, the CDR3 is TGCAGCGTTGGAAACCCGGCGGATCCCTTCTCCTACGAGCAGTACTTC. The V call is TRBV29-1, the J call TRBJ2-7; D not resolved. With 4 bases removed from V and 0 bases from J, the gap between germline ends came to 19 bases. The CDR3 spans 16 residues. Germline V gene data show CDR1 as SQVTM and CDR2 as ANQGSEA.

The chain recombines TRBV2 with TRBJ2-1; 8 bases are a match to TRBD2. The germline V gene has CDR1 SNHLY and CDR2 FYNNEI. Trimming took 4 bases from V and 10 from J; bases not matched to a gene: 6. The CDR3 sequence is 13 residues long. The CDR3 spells CASSGGLAGEQFF. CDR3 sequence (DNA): TGTGCCAGCAGTGGCGGACTAGCTGGGGAGCAGTTCTTC.

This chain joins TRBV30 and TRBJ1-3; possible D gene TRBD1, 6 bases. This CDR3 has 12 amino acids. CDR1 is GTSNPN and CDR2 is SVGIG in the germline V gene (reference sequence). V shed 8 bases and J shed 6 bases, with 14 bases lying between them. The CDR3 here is CAGWRGENTIYF. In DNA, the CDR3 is TGTGCCGGGTGGAGGGGGGAAAACACCATATATTTT.

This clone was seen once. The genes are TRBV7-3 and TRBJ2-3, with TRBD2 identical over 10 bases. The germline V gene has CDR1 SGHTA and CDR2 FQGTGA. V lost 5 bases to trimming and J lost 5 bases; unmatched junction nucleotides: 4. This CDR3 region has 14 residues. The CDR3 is CASSALAGVDTQYF. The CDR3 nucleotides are TGTGCCAGCAGCGCTCTAGCGGGGGTAGATACGCAGTATTTT.

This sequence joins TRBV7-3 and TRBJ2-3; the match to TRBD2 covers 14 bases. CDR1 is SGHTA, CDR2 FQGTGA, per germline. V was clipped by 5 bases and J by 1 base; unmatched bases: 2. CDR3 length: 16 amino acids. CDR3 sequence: CASSKGLAGGTDTQYF. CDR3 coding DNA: TGTGCCAGCAGCAAGGGACTAGCGGGGGGCACAGATACGCAGTATTTT. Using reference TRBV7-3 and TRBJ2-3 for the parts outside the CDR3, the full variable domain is GAGVSQTPSNKVTEKGKYVELRCDPISGHTALYWYRQSLGQGPEFLIYFQGTGAADDSGLPNDRFFAVRPEGSVSTLKIQRTERGDSAVYLCASSKGLAGGTDTQYFGPGTRLTVL.

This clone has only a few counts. CDR3 protein: CASSGLGRRNTEAFF. CDR3 DNA: TGTGCCAGTAGTGGACTCGGACGGAGGAACACTGAAGCTTTCTTT. J is TRBJ1-1 and V is TRBV19; D not resolved. The germline V gene has CDR1 LNHDA and CDR2 SQIVND (reference sequence). Trimming removed 5 bases from V and 1 base from J, with 14 bases in between. This CDR3 is 15 amino acids long.

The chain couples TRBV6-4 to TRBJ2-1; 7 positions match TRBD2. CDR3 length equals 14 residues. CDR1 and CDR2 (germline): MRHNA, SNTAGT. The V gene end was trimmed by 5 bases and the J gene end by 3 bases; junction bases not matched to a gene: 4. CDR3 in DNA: TGTGCCAGCAGTCAGGGAGGGGACTACAATGAGCAGTTCTTC. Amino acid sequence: CASSQGGDYNEQFF.

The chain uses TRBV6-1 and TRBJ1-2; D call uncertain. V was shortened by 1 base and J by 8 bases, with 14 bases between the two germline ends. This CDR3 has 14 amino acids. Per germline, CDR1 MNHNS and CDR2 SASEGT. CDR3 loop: CASSEGRARGGYTF. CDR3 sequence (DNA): TGTGCCAGCAGTGAAGGGAGGGCGCGCGGAGGCTACACCTTC.

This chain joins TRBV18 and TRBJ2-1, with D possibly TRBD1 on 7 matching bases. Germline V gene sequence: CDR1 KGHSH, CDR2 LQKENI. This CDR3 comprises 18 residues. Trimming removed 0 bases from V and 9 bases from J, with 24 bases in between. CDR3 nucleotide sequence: TGTGCCAGCTCACCACCGAATTCAGGGGGGATTTGGTCAAGTGAGCAGTTCTTC. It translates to CASSPPNSGGIWSSEQFF. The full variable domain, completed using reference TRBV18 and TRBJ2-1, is NAGVMQNPRHLVRRRGQEARLRCSPMKGHSHVYWYRQLPEEGLKFMVYLQKENIIDESGMPKERFSAEFPKEGPSILRIQQVVRGDSAAYFCASSPPNSGGIWSSEQFFGPGTRLTVL.

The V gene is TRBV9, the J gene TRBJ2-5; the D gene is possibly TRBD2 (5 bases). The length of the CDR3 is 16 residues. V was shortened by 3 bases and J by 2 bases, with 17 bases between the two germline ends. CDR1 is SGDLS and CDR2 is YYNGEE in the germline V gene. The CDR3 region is CASSAGQRSGQETQYF. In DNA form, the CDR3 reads TGTGCCAGCAGCGCCGGCCAGCGGAGCGGACAAGAGACCCAGTACTTC. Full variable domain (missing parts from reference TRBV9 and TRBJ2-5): DSGVTQTPKHLITATGQRVTLRCSPRSGDLSVYWYQQSLDQGLQFLIQYYNGEERAKGNILERFSAQQFPDLHSELNLSSLELGDSALYFCASSAGQRSGQETQYFGPGTRLLVL.

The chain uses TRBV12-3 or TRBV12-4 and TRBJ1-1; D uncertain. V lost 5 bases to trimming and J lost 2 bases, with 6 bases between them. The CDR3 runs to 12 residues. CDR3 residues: CASSPYNTEAFF. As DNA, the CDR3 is TGTGCCAGCAGTCCCTATAACACTGAAGCTTTCTTT.

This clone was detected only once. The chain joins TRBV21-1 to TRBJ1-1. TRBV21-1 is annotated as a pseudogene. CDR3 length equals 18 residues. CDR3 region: CASWHRDSEPCRFTEAFF. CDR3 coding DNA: TGTGCCAGCTGGCACCGGGACTCCGAGCCTTGCCGGTTCACTGAAGCTTTCTTT.

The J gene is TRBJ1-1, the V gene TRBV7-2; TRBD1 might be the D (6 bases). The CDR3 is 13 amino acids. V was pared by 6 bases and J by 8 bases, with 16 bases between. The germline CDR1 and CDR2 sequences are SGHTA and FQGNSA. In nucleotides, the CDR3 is TGTGCCAGCAGACCCCCGGGGGGGCCAGAAGCTTTCTTT. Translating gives CASRPPGGPEAFF.

The CDR3 DNA follows: TGTGCCTGGAGCATCGGATGGAACACCGGGGAGCTGTTTTTT. Its protein product is CAWSIGWNTGELFF. J is TRBJ2-2 and V is TRBV30, with unresolved D. Trimming removed 3 bases from V and 1 base from J, with 9 bases in between. The CDR3 consists of 14 residues. CDR1 is GTSNPN and CDR2 is SVGIG in the germline V gene (reference sequence).

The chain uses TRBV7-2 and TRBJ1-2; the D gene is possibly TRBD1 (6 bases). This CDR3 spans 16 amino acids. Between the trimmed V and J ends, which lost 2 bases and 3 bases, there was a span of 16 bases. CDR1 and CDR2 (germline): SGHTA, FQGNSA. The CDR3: CASSLSGGLVDYGYTF. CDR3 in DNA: TGTGCCAGCAGCTTATCCGGGGGGCTAGTTGACTATGGCTACACCTTC.

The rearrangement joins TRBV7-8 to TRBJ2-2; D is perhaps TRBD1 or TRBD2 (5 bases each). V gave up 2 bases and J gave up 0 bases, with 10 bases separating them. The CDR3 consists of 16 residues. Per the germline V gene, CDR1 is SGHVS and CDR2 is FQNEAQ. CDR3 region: CASSLSGLTNTGELFF. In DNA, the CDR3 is TGTGCCAGCAGCTTATCGGGGCTAACGAACACCGGGGAGCTGTTTTTT.

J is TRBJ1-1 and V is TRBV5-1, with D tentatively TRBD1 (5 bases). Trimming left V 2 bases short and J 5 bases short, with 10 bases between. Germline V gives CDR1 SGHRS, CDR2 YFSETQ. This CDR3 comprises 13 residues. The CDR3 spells CASSFQGETEAFF. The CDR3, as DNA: TGCGCCAGCAGCTTTCAAGGGGAAACTGAAGCTTTCTTT.

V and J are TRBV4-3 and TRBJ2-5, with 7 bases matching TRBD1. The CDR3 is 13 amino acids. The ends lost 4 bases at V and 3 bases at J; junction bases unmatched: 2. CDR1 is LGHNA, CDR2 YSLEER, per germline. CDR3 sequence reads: CASSPGTEETQYF. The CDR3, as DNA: TGCGCCAGCAGCCCCGGGACAGAAGAGACCCAGTACTTC.

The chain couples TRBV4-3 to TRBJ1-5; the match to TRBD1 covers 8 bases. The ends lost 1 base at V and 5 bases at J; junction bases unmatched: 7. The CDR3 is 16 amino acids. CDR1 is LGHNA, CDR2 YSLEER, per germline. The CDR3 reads CASSQVLGDRYQPQHF. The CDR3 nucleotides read TGCGCCAGCAGCCAAGTTCTAGGGGACAGGTATCAGCCCCAGCATTTT.

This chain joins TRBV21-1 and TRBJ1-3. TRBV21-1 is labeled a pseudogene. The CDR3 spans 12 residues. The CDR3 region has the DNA TGTGCCAGCAGCAAATACGGAACCGGCATATATTTT. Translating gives CASSKYGTGIYF.

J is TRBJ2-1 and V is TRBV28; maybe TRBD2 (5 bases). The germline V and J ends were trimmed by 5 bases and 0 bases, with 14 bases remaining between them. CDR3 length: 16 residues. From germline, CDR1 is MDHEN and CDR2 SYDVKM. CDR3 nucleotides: TGTGCCAGCAGTGGGCTGTGGGAGAGCTCCTACAATGAGCAGTTCTTC. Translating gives CASSGLWESSYNEQFF.

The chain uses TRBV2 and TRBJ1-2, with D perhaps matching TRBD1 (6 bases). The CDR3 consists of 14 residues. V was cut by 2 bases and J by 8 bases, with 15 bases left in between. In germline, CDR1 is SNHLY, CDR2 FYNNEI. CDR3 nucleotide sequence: TGTGCCAGCAGTGAACAGCAGGGGTCGGGAGGCTACACCTTC. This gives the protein CASSEQQGSGGYTF.

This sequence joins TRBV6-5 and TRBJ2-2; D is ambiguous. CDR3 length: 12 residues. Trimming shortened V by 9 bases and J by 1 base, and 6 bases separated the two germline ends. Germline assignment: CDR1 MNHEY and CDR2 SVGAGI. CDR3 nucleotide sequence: TGTGCCAGAGGCGGGAACACCGGGGAGCTGTTTTTT. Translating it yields CARGGNTGELFF.

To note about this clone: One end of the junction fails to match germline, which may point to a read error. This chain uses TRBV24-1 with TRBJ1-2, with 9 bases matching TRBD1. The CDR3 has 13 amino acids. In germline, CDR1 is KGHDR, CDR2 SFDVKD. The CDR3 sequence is CATSDFAGQGLSF. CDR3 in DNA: TGTGCCACCAGTGATTTTGCGGGACAGGGACTGTCCTTC.

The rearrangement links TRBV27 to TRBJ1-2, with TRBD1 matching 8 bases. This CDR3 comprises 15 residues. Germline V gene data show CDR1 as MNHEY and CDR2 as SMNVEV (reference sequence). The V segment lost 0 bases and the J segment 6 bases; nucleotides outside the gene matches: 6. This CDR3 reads CASSLSQGASNGYTF. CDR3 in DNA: TGTGCCAGCAGTTTATCCCAGGGGGCCTCTAATGGCTACACCTTC.

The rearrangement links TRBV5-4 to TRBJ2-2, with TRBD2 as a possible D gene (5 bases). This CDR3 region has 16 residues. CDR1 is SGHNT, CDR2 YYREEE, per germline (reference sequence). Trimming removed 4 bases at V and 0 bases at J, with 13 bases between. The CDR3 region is CASSPPRVSNTGELFF. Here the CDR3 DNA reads TGTGCCAGCAGCCCACCGCGGGTTTCGAACACCGGGGAGCTGTTTTTT.